A selection of T cell receptor beta chains follows, all from one sample in a study of cytomegalovirus exposure and HLA in healthy donors. Assay: immunoSEQ multiplex PCR; the TCRdb copy retains only in-frame clones and omits some. The repertoire consists of about 100,000 clones, with roughly 9.1% occurring once and the leading ten covering roughly 5%. The source material was PBMCs. The receptors were gathered from a middle-aged man in good health and CMV-seropositive. CDR3s include the opening cysteine and the closing phenylalanine or tryptophan. The D gene is left open where the match is weak.

>TRBV11-2|TRBJ2-3|.
CASSLVGGLDTQYF
>TRBV7-9|TRBJ2-4|TRBD2
CASSLERGLQYF
>TRBV9|TRBJ1-5|.
CASSVDTGFNQPQHF
>TRBV7-2|TRBJ2-7|.
CASSLVAPSYYEQYF
>TRBV29-1|TRBJ2-7|.
CSVTGAGGSYEQYF
>TRBV6-5|TRBJ2-2|TRBD2
CATYSGRLTGELFF
>TRBV28|TRBJ2-5|TRBD2
CASSSPTKLAGMETQYF
>TRBV4-1|TRBJ2-1|TRBD2
CASSQDLAGGYNEQFF
>TRBV9|TRBJ2-7|TRBD1
CASSPGQALEQYF
>TRBV12-5|TRBJ1-1|.
CASGLVVKRNTEAFF
>TRBV15|TRBJ2-7|TRBD2
CATSSQAGAGEQYF
>TRBV25-1|TRBJ1-5|TRBD1
CASSDSTGVQPQHF
>TRBV23-1|TRBJ2-5|.
CASSQGPGTPPETQYF
>TRBV7-9|TRBJ2-7|TRBD2
CASSSTLAGGREQYF
>TRBV2|TRBJ2-1|.
CASSANQDNEQFF
>TRBV11-3|TRBJ2-7|.
CASSRAHRVYEQYF
>TRBV4-3|TRBJ1-4|TRBD1
CASSQEAGGTGIEKLFF